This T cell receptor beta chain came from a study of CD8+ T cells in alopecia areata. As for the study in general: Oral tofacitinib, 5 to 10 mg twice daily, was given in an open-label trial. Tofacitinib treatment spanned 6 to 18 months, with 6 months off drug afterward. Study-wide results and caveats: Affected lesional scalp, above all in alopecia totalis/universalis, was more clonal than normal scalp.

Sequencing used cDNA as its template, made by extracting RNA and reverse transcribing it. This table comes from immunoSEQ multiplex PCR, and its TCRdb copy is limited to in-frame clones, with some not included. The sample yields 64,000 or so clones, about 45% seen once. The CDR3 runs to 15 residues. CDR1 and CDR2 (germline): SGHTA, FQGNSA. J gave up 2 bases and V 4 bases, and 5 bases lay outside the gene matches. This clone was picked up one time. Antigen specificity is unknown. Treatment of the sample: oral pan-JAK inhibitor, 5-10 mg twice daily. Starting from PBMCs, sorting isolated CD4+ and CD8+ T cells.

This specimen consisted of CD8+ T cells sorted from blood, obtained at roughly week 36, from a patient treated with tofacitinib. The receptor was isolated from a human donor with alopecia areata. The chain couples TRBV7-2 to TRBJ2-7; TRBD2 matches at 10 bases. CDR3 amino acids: CASSSGLAITYEQYF. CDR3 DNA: TGTGCCAGCAGCTCGGGACTAGCGATAACCTACGAGCAGTACTTC.